This T cell receptor beta chain was recovered during a study of T cells after yellow fever vaccination. Germline lookup yields CDR1 SGHRS and CDR2 YFSETQ. The CDR3 runs 16 residues. V shed 0 bases and J 8 bases; nucleotides not matched to a gene: 11. TCRdb ran MiXCR on the 5' RACE reads and lists one entry per CDR3 protein. Of around 530,000 distinct CDR3 sequences in the sample, approximately 16% are singletons; the top ten hold 17%. V usage is TRBV5-1 and J usage is TRBJ2-1; 7 bases match TRBD1. The sample here was PBMCs, taken less than 6 days after the first yellow fever vaccination. This receptor was obtained from a man aged 18 to 35 who received the YFV17D yellow fever vaccine. CDR3 sequence: CASSLVNQGVGDEQFF. CDR3 in DNA: TGCGCCAGCAGCTTGGTTAACCAGGGGGTAGGGGATGAGCAGTTCTTC.